This section outlines one T cell receptor beta chain sequence together with its context. The antigen remains undetermined. The data derive from a study of siplizumab effects on memory and regulatory T cells. Findings and limits, study-wide: Naive T cells looked more diverse than memory cells and looked like major alloresponse contributors. Few alloreactive clones mapped to unstimulated subsets.

Assaying covered 75,000 to 100,000 TCR templates per sample. TCRdb's table, derived via immunoSEQ multiplex PCR, lists solely in-frame clones and lacks some. The sample contains some 120,000 clones, approximately 94% of which appear only once. J was trimmed by 2 bases and V by 2 bases; bases with no gene match: 4. This CDR3 has 14 amino acids. Germline CDR1 reads SGHRS; CDR2 reads YFSETQ. Sequencing used non-Treg CD4+ T cells sorted from blood. This chain joins TRBV5-1 and TRBJ2-7; 7 nucleotides agree with TRBD2. This TCR derives from a human donor in good health. The DNA for the CDR3 is TGCGCCAGCAGCTTAGCGGGGCGCGCCTACGAGCAGTACTTC. Its translation: CASSLAGRAYEQYF.